The sequence of this T cell receptor beta chain was determined in a study of blood T cell repertoires in COVID-19. The method was immunoSEQ multiplex PCR; TCRdb's version includes in-frame clones alone and lacks a portion of them. Of under 45,000 clones listed, approximately 90% were seen once; the top ten hold around 25%. The germline V gene encodes CDR1 SGHNT and CDR2 YYREEE (reference sequence). This CDR3 has 16 amino acids. Trimming removed 2 bases from V and 6 bases from J; junction bases left unmatched: 8. The sequence was collected from a woman of 80 years or more in a cohort sampled during active or convalescent COVID-19. Sequencing was done on a sample of peripheral blood. The chain links TRBV5-4 to TRBJ2-5; 12 nucleotides agree with TRBD2. The CDR3 sequence is CASSLSSGGAIKTQYF. CDR3 DNA sequence: TGTGCCAGCAGCTTATCTAGCGGGGGGGCCATAAAGACCCAGTACTTC.